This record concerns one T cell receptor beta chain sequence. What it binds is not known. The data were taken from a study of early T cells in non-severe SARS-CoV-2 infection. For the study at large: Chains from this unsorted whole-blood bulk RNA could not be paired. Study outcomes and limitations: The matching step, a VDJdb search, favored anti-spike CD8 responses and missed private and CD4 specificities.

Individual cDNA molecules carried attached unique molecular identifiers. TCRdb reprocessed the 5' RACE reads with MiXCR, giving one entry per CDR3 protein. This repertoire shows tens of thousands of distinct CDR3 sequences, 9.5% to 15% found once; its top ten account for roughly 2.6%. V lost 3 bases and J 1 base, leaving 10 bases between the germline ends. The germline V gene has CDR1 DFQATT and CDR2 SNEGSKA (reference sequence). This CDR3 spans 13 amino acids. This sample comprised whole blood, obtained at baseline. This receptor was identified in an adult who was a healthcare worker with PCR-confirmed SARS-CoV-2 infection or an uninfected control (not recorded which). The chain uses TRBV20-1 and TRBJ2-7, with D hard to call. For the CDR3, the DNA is TGCAGTGCTAGCGGTGGTAATTCCTACGAGCAGTACTTC. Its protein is CSASGGNSYEQYF.